Included here is one TCR beta chain sequence, with context. As yet, its antigen is unknown. The CDR3 sequence is 13 residues long. CDR1 LGHNA and CDR2 YSLEER come from the germline V gene. V gave up 0 bases and J gave up 2 bases, with 4 bases separating them. Sequencing used immunoSEQ multiplex PCR; TCRdb keeps in-frame clones, though not all of them. The sample lists tens of thousands of clones, 95% to 96% occurring once. The sample belongs to a study of cytomegalovirus exposure and HLA in healthy donors. Findings and caveats of the study: Reportedly, cytomegalovirus status was diagnosed with high sensitivity and specificity. The study flagged around 150 TCR beta chains as cytomegalovirus-associated. In vitro checks showed that a few CMV-associated chains really do target CMV antigens. TCR clusters originating in the first cohort tended to co-occur in the 100 to 150 validation repertoires, according to a later analysis.

This TCR was recovered from a man younger than 30 in good health and CMV-seronegative. The chain couples TRBV4-3 to TRBJ1-1; D not certain. Sequenced input: PBMCs. CDR3 sequence (DNA): TGCGCCAGCAGCCAAGAACTCAACACTGAAGCTTTCTTT. This gives the protein CASSQELNTEAFF.